This TCR beta chain was obtained from a study of human T cells and chemical hapten exposure. Time point meaning: pre-sensitization, week 0. Treatment meaning: therapeutic diphenylcyclopropenone sensitization with weekly scalp DPC. Using its own MiXCR run on the RACE reads, TCRdb lists one record per CDR3 protein. The sample contains about 51,000 distinct CDR3 sequences, about a tenth of which appear only once. This sample comprised whole blood, obtained in connection with sensitization to the hapten diphenylcyclopropenone (DPC). This clonotype originated in a woman aged 40-49 years with alopecia areata. Some clones in this sample may be carry-over from other donors' samples.

The CDR3 nucleotides are TGTGCCAGCAGCCCCAGAAACAGGAAGAATTCACCCCTCCACTTT. Its protein is CASSPRNRKNSPLHF. V usage is TRBV28 and J usage is TRBJ1-6, with TRBD1 as a possible D gene (5 bases). V dropped 6 bases and J dropped 7 bases, with 16 bases sitting between them. CDR3 length: 15 amino acids. Germline V CDR1 and CDR2: MDHEN, SYDVKM.